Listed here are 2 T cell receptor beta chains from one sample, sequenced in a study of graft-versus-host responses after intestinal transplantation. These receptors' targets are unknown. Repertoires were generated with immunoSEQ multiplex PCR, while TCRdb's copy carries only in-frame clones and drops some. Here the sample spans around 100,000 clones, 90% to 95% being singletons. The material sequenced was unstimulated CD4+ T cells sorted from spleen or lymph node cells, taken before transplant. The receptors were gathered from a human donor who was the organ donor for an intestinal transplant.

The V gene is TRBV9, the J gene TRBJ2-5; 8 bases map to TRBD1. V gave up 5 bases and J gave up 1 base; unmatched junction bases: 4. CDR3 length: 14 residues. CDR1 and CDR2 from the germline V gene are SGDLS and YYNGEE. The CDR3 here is CASSYRGFQETQYF. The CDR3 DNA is TGTGCCAGCAGTTACAGGGGGTTCCAAGAGACCCAGTACTTC.

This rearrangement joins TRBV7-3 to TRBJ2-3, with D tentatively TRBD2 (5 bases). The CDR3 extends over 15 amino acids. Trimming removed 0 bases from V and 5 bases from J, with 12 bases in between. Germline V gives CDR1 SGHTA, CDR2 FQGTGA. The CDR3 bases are TGTGCCAGCAGCTTAACCGCGGGTACATTAGATACGCAGTATTTT. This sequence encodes CASSLTAGTLDTQYF.